These 5 T cell receptor beta chains were sequenced from one sample in a study. The sorted Tregs were CD4+CD25+CD127-/low cells. TCRdb itself ran the 5' RACE reads through MiXCR, one entry per CDR3 protein. This table holds approximately 60,000 distinct CDR3 sequences, about 28% found once. The sequenced material came from tumor-infiltrating Tregs sorted from the breast tumor. The source is a female donor with breast cancer.

The chain combines TRBV5-1 with TRBJ2-3; 8 bases align to TRBD2. From germline, CDR1 is SGHRS and CDR2 YFSETQ. CDR3 length equals 16 residues. Germline trimming cut 2 bases from V and 0 bases from J; bases unmatched to any gene: 5. CDR3 nucleotides: TGCGCCAGCAGCTTAACTAGCGGAGCAAGCACAGATACGCAGTATTTT. Its protein product is CASSLTSGASTDTQYF.

The chain couples TRBV7-2 to TRBJ1-5, with a tentative D call TRBD1 (6 bases). The CDR3 sequence is 15 residues long. Trimming pared 5 bases from V and 4 bases from J, leaving 15 bases between. Germline V CDR1 and CDR2: SGHTA, FQGNSA. Here the CDR3 DNA reads TGTGCCAGCAGCCCGGGGGCCCGGGAGAATCAGCCCCAGCATTTT. Translated, it gives CASSPGARENQPQHF.

J is TRBJ2-3 and V is TRBV18, with D unclear. Per the germline V gene, CDR1 is KGHSH and CDR2 is LQKENI. V was pared by 0 bases and J by 6 bases, with 10 bases between. This CDR3 comprises 14 residues. The CDR3 coding sequence is TGTGCCAGCTCACCACCGACTCTATCGGATACGCAGTATTTT. Its translation is CASSPPTLSDTQYF. The full variable domain, completed using reference TRBV18 and TRBJ2-3, is NAGVMQNPRHLVRRRGQEARLRCSPMKGHSHVYWYRQLPEEGLKFMVYLQKENIIDESGMPKERFSAEFPKEGPSILRIQQVVRGDSAAYFCASSPPTLSDTQYFGPGTRLTVL.

This rearrangement joins TRBV20-1 to TRBJ2-3, with TRBD1 as a possible D gene (9 bases). Germline CDR1 DFQATT, CDR2 SNEGSKA (reference sequence). The CDR3 is 20 amino acids. V was pared by 1 base and J by 6 bases, with 32 bases between. CDR3 DNA sequence: TGCAGTGCTAGAGTCGACAGGGGGGGATCGGGGGGGCTAAGGCTGGATACGCAGTATTTT. It yields the protein CSARVDRGGSGGLRLDTQYF.

V and J are TRBV27 and TRBJ1-6; D gene ambiguous. The length of the CDR3 is 17 residues. Germline CDR1 MNHEY, CDR2 SMNVEV (reference sequence). Trimming pared 5 bases from V and 2 bases from J, leaving 16 bases between. CDR3 sequence (DNA): TGTGCCAGCAGTCGCGACTCTAGTCGCCCCTATAATTCACCCCTCCACTTT. This sequence encodes CASSRDSSRPYNSPLHF.